This T cell receptor (beta chain) was documented in a study of blood T cell repertoires in COVID-19 (dated by TCRdb to 2018 to 2021). Notes on the research overall: Samples from collaborators originated in the United States, Italy and Spain and spanned both the acute and convalescent phases of COVID-19. The repertoires were released in a freely available public database intended as a resource for research on the immune response to SARS-CoV-2. A de-identified subject ID, COVID-19 status, age in years and sex were almost always included in the sample metadata. Where available, HLA class I and class II types were taken from metadata supplied by the sample provider and were not determined by assay-based typing. The dataset comprised deeply sampled blood TCRbeta repertoires from subjects exposed to, actively infected with, or recovered from COVID-19. The prospective study material was composed of cDNA or gDNA derived from T cells, B-cell-depleted T cells, or PBMCs. The samples were drawn from two sources: the first 160 participants of the ongoing ImmuneRACE study, and 950 to 1,500 subjects contributed by 6 global collaborators.

CDR1 and CDR2, looked up from the germline V gene (reference sequence), are LNHDA and SQIVND. From the cysteine up to the phenylalanine, the CDR3 has a length of 13 residues. The kept DNA is CDR3 alone, 39 bases in frame from the first base. At the junction V is shortened by 8 bases and J by 2 bases, with 12 bases in between. In the case of this clone: It has no known antigen specificity. There are no base qualities to consult, and no much larger clone falls within one base.

Overall results and qualifications from the work: The quantity of clinical and demographic metadata differed by source and by participant and was supplied without curation.

The immunoSEQ Assay, a bias-controlled multiplex PCR, was used to amplify TCRbeta CDR3 regions from genomic DNA. Per the original workflow: The number of nucleated cells in each sample was estimated from the amplification of reference gene primers within the assay. To quantify the absolute abundance of each unique TCRbeta CDR3 rearrangement, sequence reads were collapsed and filtered. For each sample, productive Simpson clonality was calculated as the square root of Simpson's diversity index over productive rearrangements. This is the immuneACCESS table as TCRdb keeps it, with only in-frame sequences that have V and J called. A part of the clones is gone; compared with another copy, unresolved V genes explain less than half, and the rest is unexplained. D and trimming come from the DNA, and the V and J calls and clone size come from that table. In this sample the table shows some 75,000 clones, more than 85% of which occur a single time. Jointly, the top ten make up just under 0.6% of the sample.

The collaborating institutions used their own protocols to collect whole blood in K2EDTA tubes. For TCRbeta analysis, collaborator samples were shipped as frozen whole blood, as isolated PBMCs, or as DNA extracted from either sample type. The sequenced material came from peripheral blood. This TCR was sampled from a man aged 55 to 70 with acute or convalescent COVID-19. The rearrangement joined TRBV19 to TRBJ1-2, with TRBD1 tentatively as D gene (5 bases match). The nucleotide sequence is TGTGCCAGTTCCCTGGGGGGGAACTATGGCTACACCTTC. Its translation reads: CASSLGGNYGYTF.